The entry below gives a single TCR beta chain sequence along with its context. The data originate from a study of control samples from healthy donors and cancer patients. CDR3 length: 17 amino acids. Germline V CDR1 and CDR2: SGDLS, YYNGEE. Trimming took off 3 bases at V and 0 bases at J, with 16 bases between the two ends. Clones were sequenced by immunoSEQ multiplex PCR, and TCRdb holds only the in-frame ones, with some missing. Among about 83,000 clones listed, 91% were seen once. The sequence derives from a man younger than 40 in good health. The sample taken for sequencing was blood. The genes are TRBV9 and TRBJ1-3; D perhaps matches TRBD1 (6 bases). CDR3 bases: TGTGCCAGCAGCGAAAAAGGGACAATGAGCTCTGGAAACACCATATATTTT. Translating it yields CASSEKGTMSSGNTIYF.